One sample yielded the 30 T cell receptor beta chains listed below, sequenced in a study of cytomegalovirus exposure and HLA in healthy donors. The PCR ran on 60 Vbeta and 13 Jbeta primers. Sequencing was performed with immunoSEQ multiplex PCR; in TCRdb, only in-frame clones are kept and a portion is missing. Among 120,000 to 150,000 clones listed, about 74% were seen once. The sample was PBMCs. The receptor source for this set is a man aged 35 to 55 in good health and CMV-seropositive.

In regard to this clone: One end of the junction is discordant with germline, which a read error may explain. The V and J genes are TRBV20-1 and TRBJ1-1, with TRBD1 as a possible D gene (6 bases). The CDR3 sequence is 11 residues long. The germline V gene has CDR1 DFQATT and CDR2 SNEGSKA (reference sequence). The CDR3, as DNA: TGCAGTGCTAGATTCGGGGGGCGGAGCTCCTTT. Residues: CSARFGGRSSF.

The V gene is TRBV7-9, the J gene TRBJ2-5; 7 bases align to TRBD1. Trimming took 4 bases from V and 3 from J; bases not matched to a gene: 5. Germline V CDR1 and CDR2: SEHNR, FQNEAQ (reference sequence). The CDR3 runs 14 residues. The chain's CDR3 is CASSYRDSEETQYF. In DNA, the CDR3 is TGTGCCAGCAGCTATAGGGACAGTGAAGAGACCCAGTACTTC.

CDR3 bases: TGCGCCAGCAGCTCCGGCGACAGAGTCTACGAGCAGTACTTC. It codes for CASSSGDRVYEQYF. J is TRBJ2-7 and V is TRBV5-1; TRBD1 might be the D (5 bases). Germline V gives CDR1 SGHRS, CDR2 YFSETQ. The CDR3 is made up of 14 amino acids. Between the trimmed V and J ends, which lost 3 bases and 3 bases, there was a span of 13 bases. The full variable domain, with the rest looked up from reference TRBV5-1 and TRBJ2-7, is KAGVTQTPRYLIKTRGQQVTLSCSPISGHRSVSWYQQTPGQGLQFLFEYFSETQRNKGNFPGRFSGRQFSNSRSEMNVSTLELGDSALYLCASSSGDRVYEQYFGPGTRLTVT.

The J gene is TRBJ2-3, the V gene TRBV5-6; no reliable D call. V lost 4 bases and J lost 3, with 6 bases in between. The CDR3 is 12 amino acids. Per the germline V gene, CDR1 is SGHDT and CDR2 is YYEEEE. The CDR3 reads CASSASTDTQYF. Here the CDR3 DNA reads TGTGCCAGCAGCGCGTCAACAGATACGCAGTATTTT. Filled out from reference TRBV5-6 and TRBJ2-3, the complete variable domain reads DAGVTQSPTHLIKTRGQQVTLRCSPKSGHDTVSWYQQALGQGPQFIFQYYEEEERQRGNFPDRFSGHQFPNYSSELNVNALLLGDSALYLCASSASTDTQYFGPGTRLTVL.

The V gene is TRBV6-6, the J gene TRBJ2-7; TRBD2 aligns across 12 bases. The germline V gene has CDR1 MNHNY and CDR2 SVGAGI (reference sequence). There are 15 residues in the CDR3. Trimming at V came to 5 bases and at J to 9 bases, leaving 11 bases not matched to a gene. The CDR3 sequence is CASSELAGGPRVQYF. The CDR3 region has the DNA TGTGCCAGCAGTGAGCTAGCGGGAGGGCCCCGGGTGCAGTACTTC.

CDR3 sequence (DNA): TGTGCCAGCAGCTTGGCAGGGGATAAGACAGATACGCAGTATTTT. Amino acid sequence: CASSLAGDKTDTQYF. The J gene is TRBJ2-3, the V gene TRBV5-4, with D perhaps TRBD1 (6 bases). Trimming shortened V by 0 bases and J by 3 bases, and 11 bases separated the two germline ends. Germline assignment: CDR1 SGHNT and CDR2 YYREEE (reference sequence). The CDR3 is 15 residues long.

The genes are TRBV6-6 and TRBJ1-2; no clear D. The CDR3 length is 13 residues. In germline, CDR1 is MNHNY, CDR2 SVGAGI (reference sequence). Trimming took off 5 bases at V and 5 bases at J, with 12 bases between the two ends. CDR3: CASSETNGYGYTF. Written as DNA, the CDR3 is TGTGCCAGCAGTGAGACAAACGGTTATGGCTACACCTTC.

V usage is TRBV5-1 and J usage is TRBJ2-4, with TRBD1 as a possible D gene (7 bases). Per germline, CDR1 SGHRS and CDR2 YFSETQ. The germline V and J ends were trimmed by 4 bases and 7 bases, with 21 bases remaining between them. This CDR3 region has 16 residues. The CDR3 coding sequence is TGCGCCAGCAGCCCGGACCCCTACGCAGGGGGGAACATTCAGTACTTC. Protein product: CASSPDPYAGGNIQYF.

The chain links TRBV2 to TRBJ1-2; a weak D match, TRBD1 (5 bases). CDR3 length: 14 residues. Germline CDR1 SNHLY, CDR2 FYNNEI. With 2 bases removed from V and 4 bases from J, the gap between germline ends came to 11 bases. CDR3 in amino acids: CASSESLRAYGYTF. CDR3 bases: TGTGCCAGCAGTGAATCGCTCAGGGCCTATGGCTACACCTTC.

The chain links TRBV5-4 to TRBJ2-5; the D gene is possibly TRBD1 (5 bases). The germline V gene has CDR1 SGHNT and CDR2 YYREEE (reference sequence). The CDR3 runs 14 residues. V was shortened by 0 bases and J by 3 bases, with 9 bases between the two germline ends. This CDR3 reads CASSLEGVEETQYF. The CDR3 DNA reads TGTGCCAGCAGCTTGGAAGGGGTCGAAGAGACCCAGTACTTC.

This clone was seen only a few times. The V and J genes are TRBV20-1 and TRBJ2-3; D gene unclear. This CDR3 contains 11 residues. V gave up 4 bases and J gave up 2 bases, with 4 bases separating them. CDR1 and CDR2 from the germline V gene are DFQATT and SNEGSKA (reference sequence). This chain's CDR3 is CSATLTDTQYF. The DNA for the CDR3 is TGCAGTGCTACCCTCACAGATACGCAGTATTTT.

V usage is TRBV7-2 and J usage is TRBJ2-4; D is perhaps TRBD1 (6 bases). Deletions cut 4 bases from V and 6 bases from J, with 10 bases between. This CDR3 has 13 residues. Germline values: CDR1 SGHTA, CDR2 FQGNSA. CDR3 protein: CASSSRGGNIQYF. In DNA, the CDR3 is TGTGCCAGCAGCTCCCGAGGGGGAAACATTCAGTACTTC. The full variable domain, rest sourced from reference TRBV7-2 and TRBJ2-4, is GAGVSQSPSNKVTEKGKDVELRCDPISGHTALYWYRQSLGQGLEFLIYFQGNSAPDKSGLPSDRFSAERTGGSVSTLTIQRTQQEDSAVYLCASSSRGGNIQYFGAGTRLSVL.

Concerning this clone itself: At the DNA level, this CDR3 is encoded by other sequences in the same sample as well. The chain employs TRBV29-1 and TRBJ2-2; no reliable D call. V was clipped by 1 base and J by 1 base, with 4 bases between them. Germline CDR1 is SQVTM and CDR2 is ANQGSEA. CDR3 length: 13 residues. The CDR3 here is CSVEGGNTGELFF. Written as DNA, the CDR3 is TGCAGCGTTGAAGGAGGGAACACCGGGGAGCTGTTTTTT.

The chain employs TRBV5-4 and TRBJ2-7, with 7 positions matching TRBD2. Trimming cost V 6 bases and J 4 bases; bases outside gene matches: 7. Germline values: CDR1 SGHNT, CDR2 YYREEE (reference sequence). The CDR3 runs 13 residues. DNA for the CDR3: TGTGCCAGCACCCCAGAGCGGGGTTACGAGCAGTACTTC. The encoded protein is CASTPERGYEQYF.

The CDR3 loop reads CASSRRWDSTDTQYF. CDR3 in DNA: TGTGCCAGCAGCCGCCGTTGGGACAGTACAGATACGCAGTATTTT. The V call is TRBV7-8, the J call TRBJ2-3; 7 positions agree with TRBD1. The CDR3 consists of 15 residues. The V and J ends lost 5 bases and 3 bases, in that order; junction bases with no gene match: 8. Germline CDR1 reads SGHVS; CDR2 reads FQNEAQ.

The V and J genes are TRBV28 and TRBJ2-7; D is ambiguous. There are 15 residues in the CDR3. In germline, CDR1 is MDHEN, CDR2 SYDVKM. V lost 5 bases to trimming and J lost 4 bases, with 18 bases between them. CDR3 DNA: TGTGCCAGCAGTAGTTCCCCGAGAGGTGGGTACGAGCAGTACTTC. This gives the protein CASSSSPRGGYEQYF.

J is TRBJ2-7 and V is TRBV10-3, with 14 bases fitting TRBD2. V lost 5 bases to trimming and J lost 3 bases; unmatched junction nucleotides: 9. Germline V gene sequence: CDR1 ENHRY, CDR2 SYGVKD. The CDR3 is 17 amino acids. The CDR3 sequence is CAISTGTSGSPNYEQYF. The DNA for the CDR3 is TGTGCCATCAGTACAGGGACTAGCGGGAGTCCTAACTACGAGCAGTACTTC.

This clone was recorded a few times. The rearrangement joins TRBV7-2 to TRBJ2-7; D is uncertain. There are 13 residues in the CDR3. CDR1 is SGHTA, CDR2 FQGNSA, per germline. Trimming removed 6 bases at V and 2 bases at J, with 11 bases between. CDR3 loop: CASSQAPTYEQYF. The CDR3 bases are TGTGCCAGCAGTCAAGCCCCGACCTACGAGCAGTACTTC. The variable domain in full, completed from reference TRBV7-2 and TRBJ2-7, reads GAGVSQSPSNKVTEKGKDVELRCDPISGHTALYWYRQSLGQGLEFLIYFQGNSAPDKSGLPSDRFSAERTGGSVSTLTIQRTQQEDSAVYLCASSQAPTYEQYFGPGTRLTVT.

The chain couples TRBV27 to TRBJ2-3; 7 bases are a match to TRBD2. Looked up from germline, CDR1 is MNHEY and CDR2 is SMNVEV (reference sequence). V lost 4 bases and J lost 4; bases outside the gene matches: 2. The CDR3 is 13 amino acids. This CDR3 is CASSWGGADTQYF. The CDR3 coding sequence is TGTGCCAGCAGTTGGGGGGGAGCAGATACGCAGTATTTT.

This clone turned up a few times. In DNA form, the CDR3 reads TGTGCCAGCAGCCTGGACAAGGCCTCCTACGAGCAGTACTTC. As protein: CASSLDKASYEQYF. The V gene is TRBV6-6, the J gene TRBJ2-7, with D possibly being TRBD1 (5 bases). CDR1 is MNHNY, CDR2 SVGAGI, per germline (reference sequence). The germline V and J ends were trimmed by 6 bases and 0 bases, with 12 bases remaining between them. CDR3 length equals 14 residues.

This sequence joins TRBV7-2 and TRBJ2-7; 9 bases agree with TRBD1. Germline CDR1 reads SGHTA; CDR2 reads FQGNSA. The CDR3 consists of 17 residues. V was clipped by 1 base and J by 4 bases; unmatched bases: 11. The CDR3 sequence: CASSLVRGTGRSYEQYF. The CDR3 DNA sequence: TGTGCCAGCAGCTTAGTTCGGGGGACAGGGCGCTCTTACGAGCAGTACTTC.

This clone has only a few counts. The chain has TRBV5-5 and TRBJ1-2; TRBD1 is a possible D gene (6 bases). This CDR3 is built from 15 residues. V lost 2 bases, J lost 0 bases, and 11 bases lay in between. Germline V gene sequence: CDR1 SGHKS, CDR2 YYEKEE (reference sequence). In DNA, the CDR3 is TGTGCCAGCAGCTTCTTACAGGGATCTAACTATGGCTACACCTTC. This codes for CASSFLQGSNYGYTF.

This chain joins TRBV6-5 and TRBJ1-4; TRBD1 matches 7 bases. This CDR3 is 15 amino acids long. Germline trimming cut 6 bases from V and 8 bases from J; bases unmatched to any gene: 12. The germline V gene has CDR1 MNHEY and CDR2 SVGAGI. CDR3 sequence: CASSFRQGGREKLFF. The CDR3 region has the DNA TGTGCCAGCAGCTTTAGACAGGGCGGGCGAGAAAAACTGTTTTTT.

This rearrangement joins TRBV7-9 to TRBJ2-1; possible D gene TRBD2, 6 bases. The length of the CDR3 is 16 residues. The V and J ends lost 5 bases and 5 bases respectively, with 19 bases between them. Germline V gene data show CDR1 as SEHNR and CDR2 as FQNEAQ (reference sequence). The CDR3 nucleotides read TGTGCCAGCAGCCCTTTCGTTGGACTATCCCACAATGAGCAGTTCTTC. Protein sequence: CASSPFVGLSHNEQFF.

This clone was seen just once. In nucleotides, the CDR3 is TGTGCCAGCAGTTTACAGGGGGGCACTGAAGCTTTCTTT. Translation gives CASSLQGGTEAFF. The chain is built from TRBV11-3 and TRBJ1-1, with 8 positions matching TRBD1. This CDR3 is built from 13 residues. Trimming removed 6 bases from V and 4 bases from J; junction bases left unmatched: 4. Per the germline V gene, CDR1 is SGHNT and CDR2 is YENEEA.

The sample holds a few counts of this clone. The rearrangement joins TRBV28 to TRBJ2-1; 8 bases fit TRBD2. This CDR3 has 17 residues. V gave up 7 bases and J gave up 1 base; unmatched junction bases: 12. Germline lookup yields CDR1 MDHEN and CDR2 SYDVKM. CDR3 loop: CASMSSGIRKSYNEQFF. CDR3 nucleotides: TGTGCCAGCATGAGTAGCGGGATAAGGAAGTCCTACAATGAGCAGTTCTTC.

This clone showed up just once. In DNA form, the CDR3 reads TGCGCCAGCAGCACCGACAGGCTCCAAGAGACCCAGTACTTC. It translates to CASSTDRLQETQYF. J is TRBJ2-5 and V is TRBV5-1, with D possibly matching TRBD1 (6 bases). V was clipped by 4 bases and J by 1 base, with 11 bases between them. The germline V gene has CDR1 SGHRS and CDR2 YFSETQ. The CDR3 contains 14 residues.

The chain has TRBV13 and TRBJ2-7; 7 bases are shared with TRBD2. The CDR3 spans 14 residues. Trimming at V came to 4 bases and at J to 5 bases, leaving 8 bases not matched to a gene. Germline values: CDR1 PRHDT, CDR2 FYEKMQ (reference sequence). The CDR3: CASSSGGSWDEQYF. CDR3 coding DNA: TGTGCCAGCAGCTCGGGCGGGAGTTGGGACGAGCAGTACTTC.

This sequence joins TRBV18 and TRBJ2-7; possibly TRBD2 for D (5 bases). Germline assignment: CDR1 KGHSH and CDR2 LQKENI. V was clipped by 3 bases and J by 4 bases, with 13 bases between them. The CDR3 covers 14 residues. CDR3 DNA sequence: TGTGCCAGCTCACCGTCCGGGGTCTCGTACGAGCAGTACTTC. Translation gives CASSPSGVSYEQYF.

The rearrangement uses TRBV12-5 and TRBJ1-1, with no clear D. V was shortened by 1 base and J by 12 bases, with 12 bases between the two germline ends. Germline V lookup: CDR1 LGHNT, CDR2 FRNRAP. The CDR3 has 12 amino acids. The CDR3 nucleotides read TGTGCTAGTGGTTTGGGGGCTCCGAATTCTTTCTTT. Encoded protein: CASGLGAPNSFF.